The clone carrying this T cell receptor beta chain was seen a few times. One entry per CDR3 protein, called by TCRdb with MiXCR from the 5' RACE reads. The sample includes approximately 350,000 distinct CDR3 sequences, over 25% of them seen just once. These data are taken from a study of T-cell memory formation after mild COVID-19. Germline CDR1 is SGHRS and CDR2 is YFSETQ. V lost 0 bases to trimming and J lost 3 bases, with 3 bases between them. The CDR3 loop spans 12 amino acids. The TCR was taken from an adult woman who had mild COVID-19 (a few samples of this study predate the infection). Cell type and time point are not known. The J gene is TRBJ2-5, the V gene TRBV5-1; D call uncertain. The sequencing input was PBMCs or a T cell subset sorted from them (not recorded which). The DNA of the CDR3 is TGCGCCAGCAGCTTGGCTAAAGAGACCCAGTACTTC. This codes for CASSLAKETQYF.